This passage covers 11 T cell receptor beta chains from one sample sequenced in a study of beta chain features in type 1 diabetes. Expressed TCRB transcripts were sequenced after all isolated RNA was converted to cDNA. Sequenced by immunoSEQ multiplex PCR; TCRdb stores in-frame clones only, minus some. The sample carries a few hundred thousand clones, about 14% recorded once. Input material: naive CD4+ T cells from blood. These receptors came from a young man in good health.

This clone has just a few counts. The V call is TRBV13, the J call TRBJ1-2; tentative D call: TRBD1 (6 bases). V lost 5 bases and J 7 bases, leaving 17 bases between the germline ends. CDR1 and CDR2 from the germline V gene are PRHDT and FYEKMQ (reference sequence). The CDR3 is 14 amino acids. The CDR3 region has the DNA TGTGCCAGCAGCGGAGCGGGGGCTTTGCGTGGCTACACCTTC. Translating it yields CASSGAGALRGYTF.

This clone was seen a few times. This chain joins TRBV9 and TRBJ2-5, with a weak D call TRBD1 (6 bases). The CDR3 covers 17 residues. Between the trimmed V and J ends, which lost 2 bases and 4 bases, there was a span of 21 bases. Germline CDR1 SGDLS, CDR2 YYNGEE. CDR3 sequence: CASSVDVLGGLRETQYF. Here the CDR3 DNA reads TGTGCCAGCAGCGTCGATGTTTTAGGGGGTTTGCGAGAGACCCAGTACTTC.

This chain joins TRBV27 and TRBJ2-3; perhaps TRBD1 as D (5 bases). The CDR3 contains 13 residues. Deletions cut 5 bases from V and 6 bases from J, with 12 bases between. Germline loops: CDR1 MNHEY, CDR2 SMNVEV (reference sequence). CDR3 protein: CASSQGIWDTQYF. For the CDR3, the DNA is TGTGCCAGCAGTCAGGGAATTTGGGATACGCAGTATTTT.

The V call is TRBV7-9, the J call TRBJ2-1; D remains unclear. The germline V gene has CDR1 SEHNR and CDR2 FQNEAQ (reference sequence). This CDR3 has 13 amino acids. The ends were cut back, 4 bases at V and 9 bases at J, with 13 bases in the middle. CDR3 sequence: CASSSPPLPEQFF. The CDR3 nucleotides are TGTGCCAGCAGCTCCCCCCCCCTTCCTGAGCAGTTCTTC.

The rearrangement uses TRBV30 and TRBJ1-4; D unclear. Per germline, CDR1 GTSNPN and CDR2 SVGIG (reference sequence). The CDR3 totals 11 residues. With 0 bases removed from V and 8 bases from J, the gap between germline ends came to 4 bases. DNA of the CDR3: TGTGCCTGGAGTGTACAGGAAAAACTGTTTTTT. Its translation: CAWSVQEKLFF.

The CDR3 bases are TGTGCCAGCAGCCGAGGACTAGCGGGCACAGATACGCAGTATTTT. Amino acids: CASSRGLAGTDTQYF. The chain recombines TRBV7-2 with TRBJ2-3, with 10 bases matching TRBD2. The germline CDR1 and CDR2 sequences are SGHTA and FQGNSA. The V gene end was trimmed by 5 bases and the J gene end by 1 base; junction bases not matched to a gene: 3. The CDR3 loop spans 15 amino acids.

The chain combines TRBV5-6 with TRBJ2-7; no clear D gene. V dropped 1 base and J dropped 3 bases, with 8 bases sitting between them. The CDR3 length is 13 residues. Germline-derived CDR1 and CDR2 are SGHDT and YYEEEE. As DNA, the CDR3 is TGTGCCAGCAGCTTGTCAAGGGTCTACGAGCAGTACTTC. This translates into CASSLSRVYEQYF.

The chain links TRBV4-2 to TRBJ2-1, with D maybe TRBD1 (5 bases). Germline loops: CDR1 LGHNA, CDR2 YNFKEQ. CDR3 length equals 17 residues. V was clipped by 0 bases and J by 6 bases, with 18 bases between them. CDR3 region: CASSQEGPFSIGNEQFF. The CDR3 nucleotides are TGTGCCAGCAGCCAAGAGGGGCCATTCTCGATCGGCAATGAGCAGTTCTTC.

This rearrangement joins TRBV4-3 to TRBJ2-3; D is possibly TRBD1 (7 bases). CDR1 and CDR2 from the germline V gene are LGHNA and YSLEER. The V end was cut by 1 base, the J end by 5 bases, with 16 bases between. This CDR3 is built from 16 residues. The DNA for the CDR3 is TGCGCCAGCAGCCAAGGACCCCCGCAGGGGGGAGATACGCAGTATTTT. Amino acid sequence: CASSQGPPQGGDTQYF.

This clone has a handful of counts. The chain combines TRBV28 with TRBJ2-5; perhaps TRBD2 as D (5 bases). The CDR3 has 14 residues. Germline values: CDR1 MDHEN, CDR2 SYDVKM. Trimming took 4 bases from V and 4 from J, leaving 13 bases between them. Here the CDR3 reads CASSWKGVRETQYF. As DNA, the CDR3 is TGTGCCAGCAGTTGGAAGGGAGTGAGAGAGACCCAGTACTTC.

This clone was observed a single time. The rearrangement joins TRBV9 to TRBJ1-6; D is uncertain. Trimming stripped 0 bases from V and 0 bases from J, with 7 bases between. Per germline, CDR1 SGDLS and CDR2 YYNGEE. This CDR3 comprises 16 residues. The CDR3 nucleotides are TGTGCCAGCAGCGTAGGAGGTTTCTCCTATAATTCACCCCTCCACTTT. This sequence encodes CASSVGGFSYNSPLHF. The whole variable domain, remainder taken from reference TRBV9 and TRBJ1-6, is DSGVTQTPKHLITATGQRVTLRCSPRSGDLSVYWYQQSLDQGLQFLIQYYNGEERAKGNILERFSAQQFPDLHSELNLSSLELGDSALYFCASSVGGFSYNSPLHFGNGTRLTVT.